This TCR beta chain was retrieved from a study of read filtering for tumor transcriptome and immune sequencing. Study context: Whole-transcriptome libraries were prepared after DNase treatment. TCR-mapped reads were about 4.05 to 10.27 million with IR-seq versus roughly 75 to 1,300 with RNA-seq.

This clonotype was seen at least ten times. The CDR3 consists of 9 residues. Germline loops: CDR1 SNHLY, CDR2 FYNNEI. Molecular barcoded adaptors covering alpha/delta and beta/gamma chains were used on roughly 400 ng RNA. Each CDR3 protein is one row after TCRdb ran MiXCR on the reads. Of roughly 68,000 distinct CDR3 sequences in the sample, approximately 14% were seen once. The V gene is TRBV2, the J gene TRBJ1-1, with D uncertain. This clonotype was obtained from a donor over 35 with multiple myeloma. Sequences were obtained from a population of CD138-negative cells sorted from bone marrow. The DNA for the CDR3 is TGTGCGGGCGGCAGTGAAGCTTTCTTT. Its protein is CAGGSEAFF.